What follows are 19 T cell receptor beta chains derived from one specimen sequenced in a study of OX40 agonist ivuxolimab in advanced cancers. Libraries were prepared by immunoSEQ multiplex PCR; TCRdb keeps only in-frame clonotypes and omits some of them. The data hold about 79,000 clones, with about nine tenths observed a single time. The sample was CD4+ or CD8+ T cells sorted from blood, taken in a trial of the OX40 agonist ivuxolimab. The receptors stem from an adult with an advanced solid tumor such as melanoma, head and neck, liver or kidney cancer.

The chain combines TRBV4-1 with TRBJ2-1; D gene unclear. Trimming took 0 bases from V and 8 from J, leaving 11 bases between them. Germline CDR1 reads MGHRA; CDR2 reads YSYEKL. CDR3 length equals 14 residues. CDR3 residues: CASSQDPYSDEQFF. DNA for the CDR3: TGCGCCAGCAGCCAAGATCCCTACTCAGATGAGCAGTTCTTC.

The chain links TRBV6-4 to TRBJ1-2, with TRBD1 identical over 7 bases. The CDR3 totals 15 residues. V was clipped by 2 bases and J by 7 bases; unmatched bases: 10. Germline CDR1 and CDR2: MRHNA and SNTAGT. The CDR3 reads CASSDEWDSGTGYTF. CDR3 coding DNA: TGTGCCAGCAGTGACGAATGGGACAGTGGGACTGGCTACACCTTC.

J is TRBJ1-1 and V is TRBV7-9; D gene unclear. The CDR3 spans 13 residues. In germline, CDR1 is SEHNR, CDR2 FQNEAQ (reference sequence). V was cut by 5 bases and J by 0 bases, with 7 bases left in between. CDR3 amino acids: CASSVTMNTEAFF. The CDR3 bases are TGTGCCAGCAGCGTCACCATGAACACTGAAGCTTTCTTT.

The chain couples TRBV18 to TRBJ2-2; no firm D call. The ends were cut back, 5 bases at V and 8 bases at J, with 6 bases in the middle. This CDR3 is 11 amino acids long. CDR1 is KGHSH, CDR2 LQKENI, per germline. The CDR3 spells CASSSLGELFF. The CDR3 nucleotides are TGTGCCAGCTCATCATTGGGGGAGCTGTTTTTT. Looking up the rest from reference TRBV18 and TRBJ2-2 gives the full variable domain: NAGVMQNPRHLVRRRGQEARLRCSPMKGHSHVYWYRQLPEEGLKFMVYLQKENIIDESGMPKERFSAEFPKEGPSILRIQQVVRGDSAAYFCASSSLGELFFGEGSRLTVL.

DNA for the CDR3: TGTGCCAGCAGCGTAGGGGGCAGGGGCTCCTACGAGCAGTACTTC. Translation gives CASSVGGRGSYEQYF. The rearrangement links TRBV9 to TRBJ2-7, with D possibly TRBD1 on 6 matching bases. The CDR3 runs to 15 residues. V lost 0 bases and J 0 bases, leaving 10 bases between the germline ends. Germline V CDR1 and CDR2: SGDLS, YYNGEE. Supplemented by reference TRBV9 and TRBJ2-7, the full variable domain reads DSGVTQTPKHLITATGQRVTLRCSPRSGDLSVYWYQQSLDQGLQFLIQYYNGEERAKGNILERFSAQQFPDLHSELNLSSLELGDSALYFCASSVGGRGSYEQYFGPGTRLTVT.

The chain combines TRBV21-1 with TRBJ2-7; the DNA was not used to check the table's D call, TRBD2. TRBV21-1 is a pseudogene. This CDR3 has 17 residues. CDR3 in amino acids: CASSKGEDSGRAFEQYF. In DNA form, the CDR3 reads TGTGCCAGCAGCAAAGGGGAGGATAGCGGGAGGGCATTCGAGCAGTACTTC.

This clone was picked up one time. The CDR3 loop reads CASSLGTGGTSYEQYF. The CDR3 DNA sequence: TGTGCCAGCAGTTTGGGGACAGGGGGTACCTCCTACGAGCAGTACTTC. This chain connects TRBV27 to TRBJ2-7; TRBD1 agrees at 11 bases. CDR1 MNHEY and CDR2 SMNVEV come from the germline V gene (reference sequence). The trim removed 3 bases at V and 0 bases at J, leaving 4 bases unmatched. The CDR3 extends over 16 amino acids.

This chain uses TRBV30 with TRBJ2-1; the match to TRBD2 covers 11 bases. V shed 7 bases, J shed 8 bases, and the junction held 13 bases outside the gene matches. This CDR3 spans 15 amino acids. Per germline, CDR1 GTSNPN and CDR2 SVGIG (reference sequence). The CDR3 DNA reads TGTGCCTCCTTCCCCACTAGCGGGAGAAGAGATGAGCAGTTCTTC. As protein: CASFPTSGRRDEQFF.

The rearrangement links TRBV5-1 to TRBJ1-5; 11 bases agree with TRBD1. This CDR3 comprises 15 residues. V shed 5 bases and J 4 bases; nucleotides not matched to a gene: 5. Per the germline V gene, CDR1 is SGHRS and CDR2 is YFSETQ. The CDR3 region has the DNA TGCGCCAGCAGACTCGGGACAGGGGGTAATCAGCCCCAGCATTTT. Amino acid sequence: CASRLGTGGNQPQHF. Combining the CDR3 with reference TRBV5-1 and TRBJ1-5 gives the whole variable domain KAGVTQTPRYLIKTRGQQVTLSCSPISGHRSVSWYQQTPGQGLQFLFEYFSETQRNKGNFPGRFSGRQFSNSRSEMNVSTLELGDSALYLCASRLGTGGNQPQHFGDGTRLSIL.

This clone was seen a single time. The same CDR3 arises from other DNA sequences in this sample as well. CDR3 nucleotide sequence: TGTGCCAGCAGCTTAGGGGAAAGAGAGACCCAGTACTTC. Translating it yields CASSLGERETQYF. The genes are TRBV11-2 and TRBJ2-5; D is ambiguous. V lost 1 base to trimming and J lost 4 bases, with 7 bases between them. In germline, CDR1 is SGHAT, CDR2 FQNNGV. CDR3 size: 13 residues. The whole variable domain, remainder taken from reference TRBV11-2 and TRBJ2-5, is EAGVAQSPRYKIIEKRQSVAFWCNPISGHATLYWYQQILGQGPKLLIQFQNNGVVDDSQLPKDRFSAERLKGVDSTLKIQPAKLEDSAVYLCASSLGERETQYFGPGTRLLVL.

The rearrangement uses TRBV5-1 and TRBJ2-6; D is ambiguous. V dropped 7 bases and J dropped 0 bases, with 14 bases sitting between them. CDR3 length: 16 amino acids. CDR1 and CDR2 (germline): SGHRS, YFSETQ. DNA for the CDR3: TGCGCCAGCGGCACTTCCAGACTCTCTGGGGCCAACGTCCTGACTTTC. Translated: CASGTSRLSGANVLTF. The whole variable domain, remainder taken from reference TRBV5-1 and TRBJ2-6, is KAGVTQTPRYLIKTRGQQVTLSCSPISGHRSVSWYQQTPGQGLQFLFEYFSETQRNKGNFPGRFSGRQFSNSRSEMNVSTLELGDSALYLCASGTSRLSGANVLTFGAGSRLTVL.

The CDR3 here is CASSAGTSGLIYHEQYF. In nucleotides, the CDR3 is TGTGCCAGCAGTGCCGGGACTAGCGGTCTTATTTACCACGAGCAGTACTTC. The rearrangement uses TRBV28 and TRBJ2-5; 11 nucleotides line up with TRBD2. The end of the DNA is better explained by TRBJ2-7, so the J call may be wrong. Germline CDR1 MDHEN, CDR2 SYDVKM. There are 17 residues in the CDR3.

This clone was recorded only once. The chain is built from TRBV13 and TRBJ2-2; TRBD2 aligns across 16 bases. Germline-derived CDR1 and CDR2 are PRHDT and FYEKMQ (reference sequence). Trimming took 5 bases from V and 6 from J; bases not matched to a gene: 3. The CDR3 covers 16 residues. CDR3 sequence: CASSPGLAGGAGELFF. CDR3 DNA sequence: TGTGCCAGCAGCCCGGGACTAGCGGGAGGGGCCGGGGAGCTGTTTTTT.

The chain recombines TRBV28 with TRBJ2-5; 13 bases are a match to TRBD2. V dropped 4 bases and J dropped 3; count of bases not matched to a gene: 14. The CDR3 has 19 amino acids. In germline, CDR1 is MDHEN, CDR2 SYDVKM. CDR3 region: CASSSAYPLLAGGEETQYF. In nucleotides, the CDR3 is TGTGCCAGCAGTTCTGCATACCCCCTACTAGCGGGAGGGGAAGAGACCCAGTACTTC.

This chain's CDR3 is CASSSDRNEQFF. CDR3 nucleotide sequence: TGCGCCAGCAGCTCCGATAGAAATGAGCAGTTCTTC. The chain employs TRBV5-1 and TRBJ2-1; D not resolved. Deletions cut 3 bases from V and 7 bases from J, with 8 bases between. The germline V gene has CDR1 SGHRS and CDR2 YFSETQ. The CDR3 is 12 amino acids.

The J gene is TRBJ1-6, the V gene TRBV6-1; D gene uncertain. The CDR3 extends over 14 amino acids. V was clipped by 1 base and J by 8 bases, with 9 bases between them. Germline loops: CDR1 MNHNS, CDR2 SASEGT. CDR3 loop: CASSEVGSHSPLHF. CDR3 coding DNA: TGTGCCAGCAGTGAAGTTGGCAGTCATTCACCCCTCCACTTT.

This chain connects TRBV9 to TRBJ1-1; no reliable D call. V was trimmed by 2 bases and J by 11 bases, leaving 10 bases between them. The CDR3 covers 11 residues. CDR1 is SGDLS and CDR2 is YYNGEE in the germline V gene. The CDR3 sequence is CASSVFGEAFF. The CDR3 region has the DNA TGTGCCAGCAGCGTGTTTGGGGAGGCTTTCTTT.

The rearrangement uses TRBV5-1 and TRBJ2-2; D gene unclear. V dropped 1 base and J dropped 6 bases, with 10 bases sitting between them. The CDR3 is made up of 14 amino acids. Germline-derived CDR1 and CDR2 are SGHRS and YFSETQ. The CDR3 DNA sequence: TGCGCCAGCAGCTTGAGGCCACGGCCCGGGGAGCTGTTTTTT. Translating it yields CASSLRPRPGELFF.

The chain couples TRBV5-6 to TRBJ2-4, with unresolved D. Germline lookup yields CDR1 SGHDT and CDR2 YYEEEE. With 1 base removed from V and 0 bases from J, the gap between germline ends came to 5 bases. The CDR3 covers 14 residues. The CDR3 DNA sequence: TGTGCCAGCAGCTTGTCGTTAGCCAAAAACATTCAGTACTTC. Translating gives CASSLSLAKNIQYF. Full variable domain (remainder filled in from reference TRBV5-6 and TRBJ2-4): DAGVTQSPTHLIKTRGQQVTLRCSPKSGHDTVSWYQQALGQGPQFIFQYYEEEERQRGNFPDRFSGHQFPNYSSELNVNALLLGDSALYLCASSLSLAKNIQYFGAGTRLSVL.